These 13 T cell receptor beta chains were all obtained from the same sample, sequenced in a study of cytomegalovirus exposure and HLA in healthy donors. Vbeta (60) and Jbeta (13) primers were used in the PCR. Data came from immunoSEQ multiplex PCR; TCRdb stores just in-frame clones and leaves some out. The repertoire holds nearly 200,000 clones, with about 81% as singletons. The sample was PBMCs. These receptors originate from a woman between 50 and 59 years old in good health and CMV-seropositive.

This clone was detected only once. The chain has TRBV5-1 and TRBJ2-5; TRBD1 matches at 7 bases. The ends lost 3 bases at V and 1 base at J; junction bases unmatched: 3. Germline CDR1 SGHRS, CDR2 YFSETQ. This CDR3 has 14 residues. The CDR3 DNA follows: TGCGCCAGCAGCTCGGGACAGATCCAAGAGACCCAGTACTTC. As protein: CASSSGQIQETQYF.

This clone was seen only once. The V gene is TRBV11-1, the J gene TRBJ2-7; 10 bases match TRBD1. Trimming at V came to 3 bases and at J to 5 bases, leaving 4 bases not matched to a gene. This CDR3 contains 14 residues. Looked up from germline, CDR1 is SGHAT and CDR2 is FQDESV (reference sequence). Here the CDR3 DNA reads TGTGCCAGCAGCTTCCCGGGACAGGGGAACGAGCAGTACTTC. It yields the protein CASSFPGQGNEQYF.

This clone has a handful of counts. This chain connects TRBV2 to TRBJ1-2, with TRBD1 identical over 10 bases. The CDR3 contains 13 residues. Per the germline V gene, CDR1 is SNHLY and CDR2 is FYNNEI. Trimming removed 10 bases from V and 4 bases from J; junction bases left unmatched: 6. Here the CDR3 DNA reads TGTGCCACCGGGACAGGGGAAGGCTATGGCTACACCTTC. Its protein product is CATGTGEGYGYTF. Together with reference TRBV2 and TRBJ1-2, the CDR3 gives the full variable domain: EPEVTQTPSHQVTQMGQEVILRCVPISNHLYFYWYRQILGQKVEFLVSFYNNEISEKSEIFDDQFSVERPDGSNFTLKIRSTKLEDSAMYFCATGTGEGYGYTFGSGTRLTVV.

The chain is built from TRBV19 and TRBJ1-1; a possible D gene is TRBD1 (5 bases). The CDR3 has 12 amino acids. V was trimmed by 3 bases and J by 11 bases, leaving 13 bases between them. The germline V gene encodes CDR1 LNHDA and CDR2 SQIVND (reference sequence). The CDR3 DNA follows: TGTGCCAGTAGTATCTTGGGCAGGGCGGCTTTCTTT. Translated: CASSILGRAAFF.

The chain joins TRBV5-1 to TRBJ1-1; D remains unclear. Trimming took 2 bases from V and 3 from J, leaving 8 bases between them. The CDR3 runs 13 residues. Germline values: CDR1 SGHRS, CDR2 YFSETQ. DNA for the CDR3: TGCGCCAGCAGCTTCCAGGCTTACACTGAAGCTTTCTTT. Amino acids: CASSFQAYTEAFF.

A single count supports this clone. The junction shows a germline mismatch at one end, possibly a read error. This sequence joins TRBV15 and TRBJ2-5; TRBD2 might be the D (5 bases). The CDR3 is made up of 15 amino acids. Germline loops: CDR1 LNHNV, CDR2 YYDKDF (reference sequence). This CDR3 is CAPSRPGSLVETQYF. CDR3 in DNA: TGTGCCCCCAGCAGACCGGGATCCCTTGTGGAGACCCAGTACTTC.

This chain links TRBV2 with TRBJ2-5; D is unclear. There are 12 residues in the CDR3. Trimming left V 6 bases short and J 3 bases short, with 8 bases between. Germline values: CDR1 SNHLY, CDR2 FYNNEI. The CDR3: CASRAEEETQYF. DNA for the CDR3: TGTGCCAGCAGGGCCGAAGAAGAGACCCAGTACTTC.

The CDR3 spells CASSLMGQTTNEKLFF. For the CDR3, the DNA is TGTGCCAGCAGCTTGATGGGACAGACAACTAATGAAAAACTGTTTTTT. The rearrangement joins TRBV5-6 to TRBJ1-4; 7 bases match TRBD1. Germline values: CDR1 SGHDT, CDR2 YYEEEE. The CDR3 runs to 16 residues. J lost 0 bases, V lost 1 base, and 3 bases had no gene match.

The genes are TRBV19 and TRBJ2-3, with D possibly being TRBD1 (5 bases). V gave up 11 bases and J gave up 1 base, with 13 bases separating them. Looked up from germline, CDR1 is LNHDA and CDR2 is SQIVND (reference sequence). This CDR3 spans 13 amino acids. As DNA, the CDR3 is TGTGCCTCCAGGGAAACGGGCACAGATACGCAGTATTTT. Its translation: CASRETGTDTQYF.

This chain links TRBV29-1 with TRBJ2-6; D possibly corresponds to TRBD2 (6 bases). Germline assignment: CDR1 SQVTM and CDR2 ANQGSEA. The CDR3 extends over 17 amino acids. Trimming stripped 7 bases from V and 2 bases from J, with 21 bases between. This CDR3 is CSAYVGGGVAGANVLTF. The CDR3, as DNA: TGCAGCGCCTATGTTGGCGGAGGGGTCGCTGGGGCCAACGTCCTGACTTTC.

The gene calls are TRBV4-3 and TRBJ2-2; possibly TRBD1 for D (6 bases). Trimming stripped 0 bases from V and 5 bases from J, with 16 bases between. Germline V gene lookup returns CDR1 LGHNA and CDR2 YSLEER. CDR3 length: 17 amino acids. CDR3 nucleotide sequence: TGCGCCAGCAGCCAAGATCTAAAGACAGGTCAAACCGGGGAGCTGTTTTTT. Translating it yields CASSQDLKTGQTGELFF.

This clone occurred once. The V and J genes are TRBV10-1 and TRBJ2-1; 7 bases map to TRBD2. Per germline, CDR1 WNHNN and CDR2 SYGVQD (reference sequence). The CDR3 length is 15 residues. With V trimmed by 0 bases and J by 6 bases, 5 bases remained unmatched. The chain's CDR3 is CASSESRTSVNEQFF. The CDR3 nucleotides are TGCGCCAGCAGTGAGTCCCGGACTAGTGTCAATGAGCAGTTCTTC.

The chain recombines TRBV11-2 with TRBJ2-7; 9 nucleotides agree with TRBD2. The CDR3 spans 18 residues. Germline assignment: CDR1 SGHAT and CDR2 FQNNGV. V shed 5 bases, J shed 3 bases, and the junction held 17 bases outside the gene matches. The CDR3 is CASSTGSSGTLGLYEQYF. The CDR3 DNA is TGTGCCAGCAGCACCGGGTCTAGCGGGACCCTGGGTCTCTACGAGCAGTACTTC.